The subject of this entry is one TCR beta chain. The antigen remains undetermined. Every participating donor gave one draw, a heparinised blood sample averaging about 100 mL. Central memory, naive, regulatory and stem cell-like memory CD4+ cells were sorted by CD45RO/CCR7/CD25/CD127/CD95/CD27. Isolated RNA was reverse transcribed in full, so expressed TCRB transcripts were sequenced. Clones were sequenced by immunoSEQ multiplex PCR, and TCRdb holds only the in-frame ones, with some missing. The sample lists 640,000 or so clones, more than 12% seen once, with roughly 0.04% in the top ten. This record belongs to a study of beta chain features in type 1 diabetes. General study findings and limits: When Type 1 diabetes patients were examined, their TCRB CDR3s proved moderately but significantly shorter in all four CD4+ subsets. When cDNA is sequenced, cells with high TCR expression could be over-represented. PCR might show a preference for shorter templates, equally across patients and controls.

Germline V gene data show CDR1 as MNHNS and CDR2 as SASEGT. The CDR3 extends over 11 amino acids. V was shortened by 8 bases and J by 7 bases, with 8 bases between the two germline ends. V usage is TRBV6-1 and J usage is TRBJ2-2; D gene unclear. Sequencing was performed on naive CD4+ T cells from blood. The origin of this receptor is a man between 18 and 29 years old with type 1 diabetes. The CDR3 loop is CASRLSGELFF. Here the CDR3 DNA reads TGTGCCAGCCGACTTAGCGGGGAGCTGTTTTTT.